These T cell receptor beta chains were read from a single sample in a study of blood T cell repertoires in COVID-19. Only in-frame clones appear in the TCRdb table, and some are missing; sequencing was by immunoSEQ multiplex PCR. The sample lists 30,000 to 45,000 clones, roughly 89% seen once, with 7.2% in the top ten. The specimen sequenced was peripheral blood. Receptors were obtained from a human donor in a cohort sampled during active COVID-19. Both conserved end residues are trimmed from each CDR3.

CDR3aa: ASSEWSGALSGANVLT
j_gene: TRBJ2-6
v_gene: TRBV2

CDR3aa: ASSFSSAREQY
j_gene: TRBJ2-7
v_gene: TRBV5-6

CDR3aa: AIQGGGYGYT
j_gene: TRBJ1-2
v_gene: TRBV28

CDR3aa: AISDVGSGTDNEQF
j_gene: TRBJ2-1
v_gene: TRBV10-3

CDR3aa: ASSPGTSGYNEQF
j_gene: TRBJ2-1
v_gene: TRBV27

CDR3aa: ASSTGIGPGNEQF
j_gene: TRBJ2-1
v_gene: TRBV7-7

CDR3aa: AWSVVQGNNSPLH
j_gene: TRBJ1-6
v_gene: TRBV30

CDR3aa: AGGTGGWEQF
j_gene: TRBJ2-1
v_gene: TRBV7-9

CDR3aa: AVAGGLSYEQY
j_gene: TRBJ2-7
v_gene: TRBV30

CDR3aa: ASSLAAGQGNIQY
j_gene: TRBJ2-4
v_gene: TRBV5-5